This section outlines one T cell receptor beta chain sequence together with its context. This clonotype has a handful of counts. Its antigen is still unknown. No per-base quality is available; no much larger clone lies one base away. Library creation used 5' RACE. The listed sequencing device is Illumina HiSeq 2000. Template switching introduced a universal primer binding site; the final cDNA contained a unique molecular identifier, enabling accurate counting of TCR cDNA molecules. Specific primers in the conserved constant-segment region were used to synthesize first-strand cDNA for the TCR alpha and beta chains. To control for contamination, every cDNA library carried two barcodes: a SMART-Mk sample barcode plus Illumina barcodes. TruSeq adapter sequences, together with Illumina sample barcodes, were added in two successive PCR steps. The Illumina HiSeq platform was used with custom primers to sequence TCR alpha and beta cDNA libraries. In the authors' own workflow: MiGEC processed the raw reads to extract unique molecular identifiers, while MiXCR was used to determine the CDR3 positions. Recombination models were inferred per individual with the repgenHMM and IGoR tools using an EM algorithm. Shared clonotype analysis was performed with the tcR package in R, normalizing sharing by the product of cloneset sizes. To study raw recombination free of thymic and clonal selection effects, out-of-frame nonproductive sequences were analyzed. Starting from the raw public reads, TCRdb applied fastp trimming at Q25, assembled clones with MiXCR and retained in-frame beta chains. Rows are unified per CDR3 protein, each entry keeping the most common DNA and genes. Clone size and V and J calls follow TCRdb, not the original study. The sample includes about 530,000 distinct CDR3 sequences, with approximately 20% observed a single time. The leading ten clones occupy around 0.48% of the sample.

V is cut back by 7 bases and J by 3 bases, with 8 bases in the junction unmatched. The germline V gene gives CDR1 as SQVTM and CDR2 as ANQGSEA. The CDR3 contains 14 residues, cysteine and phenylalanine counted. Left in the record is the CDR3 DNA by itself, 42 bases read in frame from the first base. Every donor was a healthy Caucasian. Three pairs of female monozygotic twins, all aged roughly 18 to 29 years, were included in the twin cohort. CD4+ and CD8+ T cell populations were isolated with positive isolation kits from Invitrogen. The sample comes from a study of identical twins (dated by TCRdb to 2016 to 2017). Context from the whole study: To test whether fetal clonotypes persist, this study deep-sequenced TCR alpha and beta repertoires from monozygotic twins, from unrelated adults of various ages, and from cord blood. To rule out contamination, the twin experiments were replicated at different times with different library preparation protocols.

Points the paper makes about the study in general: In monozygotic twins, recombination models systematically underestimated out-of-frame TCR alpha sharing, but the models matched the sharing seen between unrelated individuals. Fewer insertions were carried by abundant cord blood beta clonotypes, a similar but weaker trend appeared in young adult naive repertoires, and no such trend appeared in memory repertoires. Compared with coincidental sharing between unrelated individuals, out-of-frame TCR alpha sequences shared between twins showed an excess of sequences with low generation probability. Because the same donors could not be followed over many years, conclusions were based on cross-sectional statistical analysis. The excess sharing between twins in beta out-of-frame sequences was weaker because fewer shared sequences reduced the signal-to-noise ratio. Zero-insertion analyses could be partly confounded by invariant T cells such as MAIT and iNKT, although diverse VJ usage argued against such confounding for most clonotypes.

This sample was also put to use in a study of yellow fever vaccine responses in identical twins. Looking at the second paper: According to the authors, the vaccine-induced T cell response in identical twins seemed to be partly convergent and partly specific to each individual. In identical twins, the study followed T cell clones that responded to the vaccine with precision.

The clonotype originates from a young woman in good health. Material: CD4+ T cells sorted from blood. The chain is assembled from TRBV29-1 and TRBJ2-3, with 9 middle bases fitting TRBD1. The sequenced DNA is TGCAGCGCTGCCGGGACAGGGTCGACAGATACGCAGTATTTT. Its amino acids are CSAAGTGSTDTQYF.